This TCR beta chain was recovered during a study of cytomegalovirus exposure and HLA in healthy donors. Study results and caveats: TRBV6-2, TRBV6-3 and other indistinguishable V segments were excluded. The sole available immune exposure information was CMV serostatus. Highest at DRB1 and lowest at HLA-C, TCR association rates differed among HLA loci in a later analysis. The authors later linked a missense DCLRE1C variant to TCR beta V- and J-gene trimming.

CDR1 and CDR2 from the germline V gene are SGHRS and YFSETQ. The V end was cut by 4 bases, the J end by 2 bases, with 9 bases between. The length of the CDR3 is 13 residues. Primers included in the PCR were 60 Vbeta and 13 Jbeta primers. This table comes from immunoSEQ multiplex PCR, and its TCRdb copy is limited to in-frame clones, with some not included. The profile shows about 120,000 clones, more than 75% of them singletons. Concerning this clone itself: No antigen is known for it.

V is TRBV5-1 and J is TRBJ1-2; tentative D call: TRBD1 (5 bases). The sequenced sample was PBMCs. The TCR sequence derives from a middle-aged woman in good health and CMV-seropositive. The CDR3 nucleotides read TGCGCCAGCAGCCTCGACAGCAACTATGGCTACACCTTC. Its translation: CASSLDSNYGYTF.